Below, 26 T cell receptor beta chains from the same sample are listed, as sequenced in a study of blood T cells in healthy people across ages. The authors ran a second PCR of about 6 to 11 cycles using a sample-barcoded 5' primer and a J-beta primer mix. One entry per CDR3 protein results from TCRdb running MiXCR on the 5' RACE reads. The table records roughly 2 million distinct CDR3 sequences, about 50% of them present only once. The sample taken for sequencing was blood. The receptors originated from a woman aged 40-49 years in good health.

This clonotype was seen more than once but under ten times. V usage is TRBV20-1 and J usage is TRBJ2-1; D is possibly TRBD1 or TRBD2 (5 bases each). The V and J ends lost 1 base and 9 bases respectively, with 19 bases between them. CDR3 length: 15 residues. Per the germline V gene, CDR1 is DFQATT and CDR2 is SNEGSKA (reference sequence). Here the CDR3 reads CSARGTGAAFSEQFF. The CDR3 DNA reads as TGCAGTGCTAGAGGTACCGGGGCCGCATTTAGTGAGCAGTTCTTC.

This clonotype appeared a few times. The chain is built from TRBV5-1 and TRBJ2-7; 7 bases align to TRBD1. Germline CDR1 reads SGHRS; CDR2 reads YFSETQ. Losses at the gene ends were 4 bases for V and 0 bases for J; bases not matched to a gene: 7. The CDR3 spans 15 residues. CDR3 in DNA: TGCGCCAGCAGCGCAGGACAGGCCCACTCCTACGAGCAGTACTTC. Translated: CASSAGQAHSYEQYF.

V gene TRBV15 combines with J gene TRBJ1-2; no reliable D call. Germline loops: CDR1 LNHNV, CDR2 YYDKDF (reference sequence). V dropped 0 bases and J dropped 0 bases, with 14 bases sitting between them. This CDR3 spans 17 amino acids. CDR3 sequence (DNA): TGTGCCACCAGCAGAGATCTTGTGGCAGGAGCTAACTATGGCTACACCTTC. Its translation is CATSRDLVAGANYGYTF.

This clonotype was observed a few times. The gene calls are TRBV4-1 and TRBJ2-3, with TRBD2 matching over 7 bases. There are 15 residues in the CDR3. CDR1 is MGHRA and CDR2 is YSYEKL in the germline V gene. The ends lost 6 bases at V and 1 base at J; junction bases unmatched: 7. The CDR3 DNA follows: TGCGCCAGCAGTCCGACTAGCTTGGGCACAGATACGCAGTATTTT. It is translated as CASSPTSLGTDTQYF.

Points on this clonotype: An end of the junction does not agree with germline; a read error may underlie this. This chain links TRBV12-3 or TRBV12-4 with TRBJ2-1, with TRBD2 matching over 9 bases. The CDR3 runs 16 residues. In DNA, the CDR3 is TGTGCCAGCAGTTTATTGGGCGGGGGGGCGTACAATGAGCGGTTCTTC. This gives the protein CASSLLGGGAYNERFF.

The chain links TRBV20-1 to TRBJ1-2; D is undetermined. Germline V lookup: CDR1 DFQATT, CDR2 SNEGSKA (reference sequence). This CDR3 has 17 residues. Trimming shortened V by 0 bases and J by 1 base, and 18 bases separated the two germline ends. The CDR3 loop is CSARDPRTDVFNYGYTF. The DNA for the CDR3 is TGCAGTGCTAGAGATCCGAGGACGGATGTTTTTAACTATGGCTACACCTTC.

The chain uses TRBV20-1 and TRBJ2-7; D is tentatively TRBD1 or TRBD2 (5 bases each). This CDR3 contains 13 residues. Germline V gene sequence: CDR1 DFQATT, CDR2 SNEGSKA (reference sequence). The ends were cut back, 0 bases at V and 7 bases at J, with 13 bases in the middle. CDR3 in amino acids: CSARDQGVGEQYF. In DNA, the CDR3 is TGCAGTGCTAGAGATCAGGGAGTGGGTGAGCAGTACTTC.

V is TRBV6-5 and J is TRBJ2-1, with a weak D call TRBD1 (6 bases). Germline CDR1 reads MNHEY; CDR2 reads SVGAGI. The CDR3 is 16 residues long. V lost 6 bases and J 0 bases, leaving 15 bases between the germline ends. CDR3 sequence: CASSAWGLSSYNEQFF. In DNA form, the CDR3 reads TGTGCCAGCAGCGCCTGGGGGCTAAGCTCCTACAATGAGCAGTTCTTC.

This clonotype has ten or more counts. The chain recombines TRBV27 with TRBJ1-2, with 11 bases that match TRBD1. The CDR3 is 14 residues long. The V segment lost 2 bases and the J segment 8 bases; nucleotides outside the gene matches: 4. The germline V gene has CDR1 MNHEY and CDR2 SMNVEV (reference sequence). In DNA form, the CDR3 reads TGTGCCAGCAGTTTAGGACAGGGGGCAGGAGGCTACACCTTC. Translating it yields CASSLGQGAGGYTF.

V usage is TRBV10-3 and J usage is TRBJ2-3; the D is unclear. V lost 3 bases to trimming and J lost 3 bases, with 7 bases between them. The germline CDR1 and CDR2 sequences are ENHRY and SYGVKD. CDR3 size: 13 residues. CDR3 nucleotides: TGTGCCATCAGTGAAGGTGTTACAGATACGCAGTATTTT. Residues: CAISEGVTDTQYF.

Points on this clonotype: At one boundary the junction diverges from the germline segment, which might be a read error. The genes are TRBV7-9 and TRBJ2-1; 9 nucleotides match TRBD1. CDR3 size: 16 residues. The V gene's germline CDR1 is SEHNR and CDR2 FQNEAQ (reference sequence). The CDR3 here is CACSLIQGASRHEQFF. Written as DNA, the CDR3 is TGCGCCTGCAGCCTCATACAGGGGGCGAGTCGCCATGAGCAGTTCTTC. The entire variable domain, with the rest obtained from reference TRBV7-9 and TRBJ2-1, is as follows: DTGVSQNPRHKITKRGQNVTFRCDPISEHNRLYWYRQTLGQGPEFLTYFQNEAQLEKSRLLSDRFSAERPKGSFSTLEIQRTEQGDSAMYLCACSLIQGASRHEQFFGPGTRLTVL.

This clonotype was seen a handful of times. The chain couples TRBV6-2 or TRBV6-3 to TRBJ2-5; D remains unclear. The CDR3 extends over 13 amino acids. CDR1 is MNHEY and CDR2 is SVGEGT in the germline V gene. Trimming pared 8 bases from V and 1 base from J, leaving 11 bases between. The CDR3 region has the DNA TGTGCCAGCTGTCAGGAAATCCAAGAGACCCAGTACTTC. This codes for CASCQEIQETQYF.

Regarding this clonotype: No conserved phenylalanine or tryptophan ends this CDR3, so it is likely a read error. The rearrangement links TRBV9 to TRBJ2-3; 9 bases are a match to TRBD1. CDR1 and CDR2 (germline): SGDLS, YYNGEE. The CDR3 is 17 residues long. J was trimmed by 5 bases and V by 2 bases; bases with no gene match: 12. CDR3 sequence (DNA): TGTGCCAGCAGCGTTACCCCACCGGGACAGGGAATAGATACGCAGTATTTG. Translation: CASSVTPPGQGIDTQYL.

This chain links TRBV7-2 with TRBJ2-5, with 9 bases that match TRBD2. The CDR3 has 15 amino acids. V was pared by 0 bases and J by 7 bases, with 6 bases of the junction left unmatched. Per germline, CDR1 SGHTA and CDR2 FQGNSA. The DNA of the CDR3 is TGTGCCAGCAGCTTAGCAGCGGGGGGCCTTGGGACCCAGTACTTC. Translating gives CASSLAAGGLGTQYF.

This clonotype was counted a few times. The J gene is TRBJ1-2, the V gene TRBV7-2, with D maybe TRBD1 (6 bases). Per the germline V gene, CDR1 is SGHTA and CDR2 is FQGNSA. The V and J ends lost 6 bases and 2 bases respectively, with 16 bases between them. The CDR3 is made up of 15 amino acids. This chain's CDR3 is CASRPSPGVNYGYTF. Written as DNA, the CDR3 is TGTGCCAGCAGACCGTCGCCAGGGGTAAACTATGGCTACACCTTC.

As concerns this clonotype: This may be a read error: a much more frequent sequence differs by one nucleotide. The chain is built from TRBV12-3 or TRBV12-4 and TRBJ2-5, with D hard to call. The J call may be faulty, since TRBJ2-7 better matches the DNA end. The CDR3 is 13 residues long. CDR3 sequence: CASSVSGGYEQYF. CDR3 nucleotides: TGTGCCAGCAGTGTATCCGGTGGGTACGAGCAGTACTTC.

This clonotype was recorded a few times. The chain has TRBV20-1 and TRBJ2-7; D may be TRBD1 or TRBD2 (6 bases each). The CDR3 has 17 residues. V was pared by 4 bases and J by 0 bases, with 22 bases between. CDR1 and CDR2 from the germline V gene are DFQATT and SNEGSKA (reference sequence). Here the CDR3 reads CSAIAGTGQTSSYEQYF. CDR3 coding DNA: TGCAGTGCTATCGCTGGAACCGGACAGACTAGCTCCTACGAGCAGTACTTC.

The gene calls are TRBV27 and TRBJ1-5; D remains unclear. Looked up from germline, CDR1 is MNHEY and CDR2 is SMNVEV (reference sequence). The CDR3 covers 15 residues. Trimming shortened V by 1 base and J by 3 bases, and 10 bases separated the two germline ends. CDR3 loop: CASSLFPGVNQPQHF. The CDR3 DNA sequence: TGTGCCAGCAGTTTATTCCCCGGGGTCAATCAGCCCCAGCATTTT.

This clonotype came up a few times. The chain employs TRBV7-8 and TRBJ2-3, with unresolved D. The germline gives CDR1 SGHVS, CDR2 FQNEAQ. Trimming removed 8 bases at V and 2 bases at J, with 8 bases between. This CDR3 contains 12 residues. Here the CDR3 reads CASGKYTDTQYF. The CDR3 coding sequence is TGTGCCAGCGGGAAATACACAGATACGCAGTATTTT. Looking up the rest from reference TRBV7-8 and TRBJ2-3 gives the full variable domain: GAGVSQSPRYKVAKRGQDVALRCDPISGHVSLFWYQQALGQGPEFLTYFQNEAQLDKSGLPSDRFFAERPEGSVSTLKIQRTQQEDSAVYLCASGKYTDTQYFGPGTRLTVL.

The chain links TRBV5-1 to TRBJ2-3, with 8 bases fitting TRBD2. Germline trimming cut 4 bases from V and 4 bases from J; bases unmatched to any gene: 8. The CDR3 has 15 amino acids. Germline V gives CDR1 SGHRS, CDR2 YFSETQ. The CDR3 here is CASSRAPTSADTQYF. The CDR3 bases are TGCGCCAGCAGCCGCGCCCCGACTAGCGCAGATACGCAGTATTTT.

This clonotype was picked up a small number of times. The chain recombines TRBV9 with TRBJ2-7; no clear D gene. Germline CDR1 SGDLS, CDR2 YYNGEE. Deletions cut 4 bases from V and 3 bases from J, with 11 bases between. The CDR3 spans 13 residues. CDR3: CASSPQWSYEQYF. CDR3 sequence (DNA): TGTGCCAGCAGCCCCCAGTGGAGCTACGAGCAGTACTTC.

The gene calls are TRBV2 and TRBJ2-1; no clear D. CDR1 and CDR2 from the germline V gene are SNHLY and FYNNEI. The CDR3 runs 14 residues. V dropped 6 bases and J dropped 3 bases, with 12 bases sitting between them. CDR3 amino acids: CASRGIANYNEQFF. DNA for the CDR3: TGTGCCAGCAGGGGGATAGCAAACTACAATGAGCAGTTCTTC.

This sequence joins TRBV7-9 and TRBJ2-4; unclear D gene. The CDR3 is 11 amino acids. CDR1 and CDR2 (germline): SEHNR, FQNEAQ (reference sequence). Trimming cost V 1 base and J 11 bases, with 6 bases left between them. CDR3 region: CASSLGLFQYF. CDR3 nucleotides: TGTGCCAGCAGCTTAGGGCTATTTCAGTACTTC.

This clonotype showed up just once. The chain employs TRBV20-1 and TRBJ2-3; 12 bases line up with TRBD2. Trimming cost V 0 bases and J 6 bases; bases outside gene matches: 7. Germline CDR1 DFQATT, CDR2 SNEGSKA (reference sequence). The CDR3 spans 16 residues. CDR3 region: CSARDLSSGGVDTQYF. DNA of the CDR3: TGCAGTGCTAGAGACCTCTCTAGCGGGGGGGTGGATACGCAGTATTTT.

The CDR3 region is CASRNPPGQGNSPLHF. Written as DNA, the CDR3 is TGTGCCAGCAGAAACCCGCCGGGACAGGGCAATTCACCCCTCCACTTT. The chain links TRBV2 to TRBJ1-6; TRBD1 agrees at 9 bases. The ends lost 6 bases at V and 7 bases at J; junction bases unmatched: 10. The CDR3 is 16 residues long. CDR1 and CDR2 from the germline V gene are SNHLY and FYNNEI.

The chain joins TRBV13 to TRBJ2-5; 7 positions match TRBD1. J lost 2 bases, V lost 4 bases, and 7 bases had no gene match. The germline gives CDR1 PRHDT, CDR2 FYEKMQ (reference sequence). The CDR3 sequence is 15 residues long. CDR3 DNA: TGTGCCAGCAGCTCCCTTACAGGGGCACAAGAGACCCAGTACTTC. Amino acids: CASSSLTGAQETQYF.